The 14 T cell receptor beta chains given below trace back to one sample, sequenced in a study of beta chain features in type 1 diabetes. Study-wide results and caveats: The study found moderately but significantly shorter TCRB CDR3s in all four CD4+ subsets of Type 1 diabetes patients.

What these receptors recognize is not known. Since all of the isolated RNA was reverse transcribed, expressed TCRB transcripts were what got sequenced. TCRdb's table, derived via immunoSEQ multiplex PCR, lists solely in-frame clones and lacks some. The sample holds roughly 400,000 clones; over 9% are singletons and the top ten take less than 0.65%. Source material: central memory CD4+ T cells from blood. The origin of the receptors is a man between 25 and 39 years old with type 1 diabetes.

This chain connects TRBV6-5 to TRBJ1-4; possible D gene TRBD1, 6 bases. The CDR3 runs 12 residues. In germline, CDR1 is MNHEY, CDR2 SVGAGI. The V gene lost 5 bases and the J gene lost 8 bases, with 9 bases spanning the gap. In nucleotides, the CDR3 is TGTGCCAGCAGTACAGGGAGGGAAAAACTGTTTTTT. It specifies CASSTGREKLFF.

The DNA of the CDR3 is TGTGCCAGCAGTTCGATGTCCCTCACAGATACGCAGTATTTT. Translating gives CASSSMSLTDTQYF. V and J are TRBV28 and TRBJ2-3; unclear D gene. The ends were cut back, 4 bases at V and 2 bases at J, with 10 bases in the middle. Germline V gives CDR1 MDHEN, CDR2 SYDVKM. The CDR3 extends over 14 amino acids.

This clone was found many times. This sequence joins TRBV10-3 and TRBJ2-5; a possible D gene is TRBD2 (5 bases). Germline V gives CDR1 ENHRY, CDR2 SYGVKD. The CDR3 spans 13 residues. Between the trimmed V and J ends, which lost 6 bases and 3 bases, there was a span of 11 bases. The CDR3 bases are TGTGCCATCAGGCAGGCGGGCGAAGAGACCCAGTACTTC. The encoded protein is CAIRQAGEETQYF.

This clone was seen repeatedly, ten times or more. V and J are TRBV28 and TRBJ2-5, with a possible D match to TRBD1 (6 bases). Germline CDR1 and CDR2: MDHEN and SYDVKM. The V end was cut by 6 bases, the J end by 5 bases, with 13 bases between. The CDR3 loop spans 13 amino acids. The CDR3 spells CASSTTGRETQYF. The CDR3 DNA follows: TGTGCCAGCAGCACCACAGGGCGCGAGACCCAGTACTTC.

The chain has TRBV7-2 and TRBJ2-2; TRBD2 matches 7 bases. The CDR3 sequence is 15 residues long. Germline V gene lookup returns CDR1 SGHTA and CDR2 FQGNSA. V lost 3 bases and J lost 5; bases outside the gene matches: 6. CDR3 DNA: TGTGCCAGCAGCTTCGGTCGGGGAGGGACCGGGGAGCTGTTTTTT. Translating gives CASSFGRGGTGELFF.

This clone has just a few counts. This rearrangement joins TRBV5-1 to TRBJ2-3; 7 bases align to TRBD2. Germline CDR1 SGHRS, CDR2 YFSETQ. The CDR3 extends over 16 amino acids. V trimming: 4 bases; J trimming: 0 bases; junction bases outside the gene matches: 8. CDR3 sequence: CASSLTSASSTDTQYF. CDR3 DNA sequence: TGCGCCAGCAGCCTCACTAGCGCGAGTAGCACAGATACGCAGTATTTT.

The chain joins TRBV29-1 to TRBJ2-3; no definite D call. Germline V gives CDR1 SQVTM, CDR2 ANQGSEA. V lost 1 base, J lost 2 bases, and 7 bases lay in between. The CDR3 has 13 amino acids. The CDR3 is CSVEAQTTDTQYF. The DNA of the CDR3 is TGCAGCGTTGAAGCCCAGACCACAGATACGCAGTATTTT.

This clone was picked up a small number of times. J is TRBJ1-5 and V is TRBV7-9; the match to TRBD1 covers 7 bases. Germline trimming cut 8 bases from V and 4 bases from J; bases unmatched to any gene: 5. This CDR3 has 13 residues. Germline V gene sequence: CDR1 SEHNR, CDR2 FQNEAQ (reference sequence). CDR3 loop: CASEAQGNQPQHF. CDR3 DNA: TGTGCCAGCGAAGCACAGGGGAATCAGCCCCAGCATTTT. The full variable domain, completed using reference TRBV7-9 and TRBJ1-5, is DTGVSQNPRHKITKRGQNVTFRCDPISEHNRLYWYRQTLGQGPEFLTYFQNEAQLEKSRLLSDRFSAERPKGSFSTLEIQRTEQGDSAMYLCASEAQGNQPQHFGDGTRLSIL.

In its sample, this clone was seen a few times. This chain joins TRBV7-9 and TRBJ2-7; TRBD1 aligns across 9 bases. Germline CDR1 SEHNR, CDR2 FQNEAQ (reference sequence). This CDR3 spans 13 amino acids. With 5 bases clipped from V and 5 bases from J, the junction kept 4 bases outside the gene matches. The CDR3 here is CASSIDRGDEQYF. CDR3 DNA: TGTGCCAGCAGCATCGACAGGGGGGACGAGCAGTACTTC. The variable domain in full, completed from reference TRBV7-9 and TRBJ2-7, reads DTGVSQNPRHKITKRGQNVTFRCDPISEHNRLYWYRQTLGQGPEFLTYFQNEAQLEKSRLLSDRFSAERPKGSFSTLEIQRTEQGDSAMYLCASSIDRGDEQYFGPGTRLTVT.

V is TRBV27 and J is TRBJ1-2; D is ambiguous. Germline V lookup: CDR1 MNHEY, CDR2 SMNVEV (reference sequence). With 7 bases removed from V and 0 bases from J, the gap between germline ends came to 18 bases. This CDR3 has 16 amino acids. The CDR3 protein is CASTERPDGANYGYTF. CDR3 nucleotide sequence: TGTGCCAGCACCGAAAGACCGGACGGAGCTAACTATGGCTACACCTTC.

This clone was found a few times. CDR3 residues: CASSQYIKDDEQFF. The DNA for the CDR3 is TGCGCCAGCAGTCAATATATCAAGGACGATGAGCAGTTCTTC. The rearrangement links TRBV23-1 to TRBJ2-1; D is undetermined. TRBV23-1 is an ORF for which the function is uncertain. V lost 1 base, J lost 8 bases, and 12 bases lay in between. The CDR3 is 14 residues long.

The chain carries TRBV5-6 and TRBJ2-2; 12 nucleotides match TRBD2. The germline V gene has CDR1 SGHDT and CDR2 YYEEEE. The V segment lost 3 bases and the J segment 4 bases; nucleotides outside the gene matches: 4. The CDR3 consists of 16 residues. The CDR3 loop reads CASSSRLAGVTGELFF. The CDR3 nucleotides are TGTGCCAGCAGCTCCCGACTAGCGGGAGTCACCGGGGAGCTGTTTTTT.

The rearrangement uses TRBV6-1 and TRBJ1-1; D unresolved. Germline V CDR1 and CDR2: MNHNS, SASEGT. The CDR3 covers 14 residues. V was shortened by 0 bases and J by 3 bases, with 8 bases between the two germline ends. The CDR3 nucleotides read TGTGCCAGCAGTGAAGCTTGGGGAGACACTGAAGCTTTCTTT. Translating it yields CASSEAWGDTEAFF.

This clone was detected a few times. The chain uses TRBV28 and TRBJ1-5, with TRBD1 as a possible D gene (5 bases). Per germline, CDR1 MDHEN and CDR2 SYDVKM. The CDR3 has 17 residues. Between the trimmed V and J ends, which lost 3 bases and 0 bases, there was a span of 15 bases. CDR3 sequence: CASSFPTGRFSNQPQHF. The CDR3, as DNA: TGTGCCAGCAGTTTTCCAACGGGACGGTTTAGCAATCAGCCCCAGCATTTT.